This paragraph covers one T cell receptor (beta chain) sequence. The antigen is undetermined. The repertoire was sequenced with immunoSEQ multiplex PCR; TCRdb's copy has only in-frame clones and lacks some. The table shows some 140,000 clones, with just over 90% occurring only once. The sample originates from a study of OX40 agonist ivuxolimab in advanced cancers. Notes on the study in general: Some of the nonresponding patients also showed low levels of normalized T-cell clonal expansion. Low clonal expansion, among the lowest seen, marked partial responders at 0.1-3.0 mg/kg.

The sequences come from CD4+ or CD8+ T cells sorted from blood, collected in a trial of the OX40 agonist ivuxolimab. The source of this sequence is an adult with an advanced solid tumor such as melanoma, head and neck, liver or kidney cancer.

CDR3 sequence: CASSNRRSMNTEAFF. The CDR3 DNA sequence: TGTGCCAGCAGCAACCGGCGGAGCATGAACACTGAAGCTTTCTTT. The chain has TRBV5-4 and TRBJ1-1; D is unclear. The CDR3 runs 15 residues. Germline V gives CDR1 SGHNT, CDR2 YYREEE (reference sequence). V was pared by 4 bases and J by 0 bases, with 13 bases between.